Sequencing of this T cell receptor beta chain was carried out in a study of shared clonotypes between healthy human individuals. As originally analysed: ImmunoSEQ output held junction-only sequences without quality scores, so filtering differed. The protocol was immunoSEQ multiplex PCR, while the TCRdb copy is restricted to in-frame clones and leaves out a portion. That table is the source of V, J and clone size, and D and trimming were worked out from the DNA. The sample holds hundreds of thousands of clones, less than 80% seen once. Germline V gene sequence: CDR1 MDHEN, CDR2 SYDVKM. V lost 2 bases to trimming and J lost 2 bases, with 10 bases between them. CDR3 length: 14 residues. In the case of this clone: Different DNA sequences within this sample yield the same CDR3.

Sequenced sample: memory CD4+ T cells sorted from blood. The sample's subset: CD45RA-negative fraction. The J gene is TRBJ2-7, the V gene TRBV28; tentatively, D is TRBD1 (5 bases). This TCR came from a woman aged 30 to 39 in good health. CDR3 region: CASSLRQTTYEQYF. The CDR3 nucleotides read TGTGCCAGCAGTTTAAGACAGACAACCTACGAGCAGTACTTC.